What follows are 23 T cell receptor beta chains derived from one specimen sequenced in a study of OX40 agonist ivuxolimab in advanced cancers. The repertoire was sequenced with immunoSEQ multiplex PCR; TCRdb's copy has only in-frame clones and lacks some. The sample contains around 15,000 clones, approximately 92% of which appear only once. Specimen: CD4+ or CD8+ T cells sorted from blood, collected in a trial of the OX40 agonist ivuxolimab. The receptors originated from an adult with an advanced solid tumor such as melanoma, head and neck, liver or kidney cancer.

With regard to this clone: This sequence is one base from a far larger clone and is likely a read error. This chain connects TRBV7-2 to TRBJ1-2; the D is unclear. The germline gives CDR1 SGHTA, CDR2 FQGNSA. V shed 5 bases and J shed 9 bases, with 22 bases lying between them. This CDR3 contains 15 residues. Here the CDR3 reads CASSPEAGLVPSYTF. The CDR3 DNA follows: TGTGCCAGCAGCCCTGAAGCAGGTCTCGTTCCAAGCTACACCTTC.

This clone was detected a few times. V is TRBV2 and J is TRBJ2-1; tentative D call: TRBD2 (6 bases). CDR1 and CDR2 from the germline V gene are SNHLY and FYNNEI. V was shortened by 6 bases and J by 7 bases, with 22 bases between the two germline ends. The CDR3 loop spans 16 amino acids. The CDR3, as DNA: TGTGCCAGCAGCGGACTATGGGCTTCGGGGTTTAATGAGCAGTTCTTC. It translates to CASSGLWASGFNEQFF.

This CDR3 is CASSTPSGSYEQYF. In DNA, the CDR3 is TGTGCCAGCAGCACCCCTAGCGGCTCCTACGAGCAGTACTTC. This chain joins TRBV11-3 and TRBJ2-7; the match to TRBD2 covers 7 bases. V trimming: 5 bases; J trimming: 0 bases; junction bases outside the gene matches: 4. The CDR3 runs to 14 residues. Germline V gene lookup returns CDR1 SGHNT and CDR2 YENEEA.

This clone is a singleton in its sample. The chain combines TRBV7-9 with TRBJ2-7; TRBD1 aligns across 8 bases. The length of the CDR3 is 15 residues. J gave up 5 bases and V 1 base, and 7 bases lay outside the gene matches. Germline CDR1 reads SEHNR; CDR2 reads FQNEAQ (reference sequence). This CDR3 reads CASSLDGQGPDEQYF. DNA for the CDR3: TGTGCCAGCAGCTTAGATGGACAGGGCCCGGACGAGCAGTACTTC. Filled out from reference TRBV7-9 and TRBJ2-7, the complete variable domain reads DTGVSQNPRHKITKRGQNVTFRCDPISEHNRLYWYRQTLGQGPEFLTYFQNEAQLEKSRLLSDRFSAERPKGSFSTLEIQRTEQGDSAMYLCASSLDGQGPDEQYFGPGTRLTVT.

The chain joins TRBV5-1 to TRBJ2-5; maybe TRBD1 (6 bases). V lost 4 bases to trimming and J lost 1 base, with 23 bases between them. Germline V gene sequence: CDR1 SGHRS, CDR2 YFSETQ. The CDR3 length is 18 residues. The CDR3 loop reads CASSPLGTQGGFQETQYF. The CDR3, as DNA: TGCGCCAGCAGCCCGTTGGGTACACAGGGTGGGTTCCAAGAGACCCAGTACTTC.

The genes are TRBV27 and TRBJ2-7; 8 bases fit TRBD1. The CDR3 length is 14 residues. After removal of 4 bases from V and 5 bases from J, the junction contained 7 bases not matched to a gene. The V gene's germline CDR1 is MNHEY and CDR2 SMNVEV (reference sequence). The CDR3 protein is CASSSMDRAHEQYF. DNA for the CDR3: TGTGCCAGCAGTTCAATGGACAGGGCCCACGAGCAGTACTTC.

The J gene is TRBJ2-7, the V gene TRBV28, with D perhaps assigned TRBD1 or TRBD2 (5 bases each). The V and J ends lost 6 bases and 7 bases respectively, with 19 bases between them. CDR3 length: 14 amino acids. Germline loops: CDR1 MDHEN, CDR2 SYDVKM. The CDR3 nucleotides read TGTGCCAGCAGGAGCCGGGACCAAAGATGGGAGCAGTACTTC. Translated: CASRSRDQRWEQYF. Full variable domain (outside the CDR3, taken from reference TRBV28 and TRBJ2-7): DVKVTQSSRYLVKRTGEKVFLECVQDMDHENMFWYRQDPGLGLRLIYFSYDVKMKEKGDIPEGYSVSREKKERFSLILESASTNQTSMYLCASRSRDQRWEQYFGPGTRLTVT.

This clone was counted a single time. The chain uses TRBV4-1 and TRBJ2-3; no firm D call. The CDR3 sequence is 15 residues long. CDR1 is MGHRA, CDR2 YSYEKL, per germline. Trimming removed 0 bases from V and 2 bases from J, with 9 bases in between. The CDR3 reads CASSQDRANTDTQYF. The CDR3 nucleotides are TGCGCCAGCAGCCAAGATCGGGCTAACACAGATACGCAGTATTTT.

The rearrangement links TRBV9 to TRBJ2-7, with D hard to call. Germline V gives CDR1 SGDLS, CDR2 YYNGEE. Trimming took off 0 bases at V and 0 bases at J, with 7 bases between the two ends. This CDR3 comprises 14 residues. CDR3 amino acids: CASSVELTSYEQYF. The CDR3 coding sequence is TGTGCCAGCAGCGTAGAACTGACCTCCTACGAGCAGTACTTC.

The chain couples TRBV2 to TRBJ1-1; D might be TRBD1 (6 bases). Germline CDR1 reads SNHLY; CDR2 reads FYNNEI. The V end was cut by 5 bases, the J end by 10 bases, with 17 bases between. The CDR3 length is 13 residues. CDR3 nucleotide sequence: TGTGCCAGCAGTAAGGACAGACAGCAGGGAGCTTTCTTT. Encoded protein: CASSKDRQQGAFF.

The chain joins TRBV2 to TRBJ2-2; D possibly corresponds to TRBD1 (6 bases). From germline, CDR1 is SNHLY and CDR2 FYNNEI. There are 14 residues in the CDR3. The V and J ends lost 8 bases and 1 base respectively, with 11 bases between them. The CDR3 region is CASVWTENTGELFF. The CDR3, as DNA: TGTGCCAGCGTTTGGACAGAGAACACCGGGGAGCTGTTTTTT.

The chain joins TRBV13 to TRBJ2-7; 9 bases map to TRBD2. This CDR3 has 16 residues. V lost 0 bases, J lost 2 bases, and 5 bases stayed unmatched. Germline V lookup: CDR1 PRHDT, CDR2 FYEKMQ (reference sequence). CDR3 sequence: CASSLGLAGVTYEQYF. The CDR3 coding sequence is TGTGCCAGCAGCTTAGGCTTAGCGGGAGTAACCTACGAGCAGTACTTC.

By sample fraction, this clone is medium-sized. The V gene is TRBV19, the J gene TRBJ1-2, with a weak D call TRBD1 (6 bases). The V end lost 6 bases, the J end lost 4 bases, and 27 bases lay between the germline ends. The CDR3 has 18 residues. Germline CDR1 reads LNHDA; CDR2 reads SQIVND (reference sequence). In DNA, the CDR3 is TGTGCCAGTAGAGGCACTCAGGAAGGACGAGACAGGACCTATGGCTACACCTTC. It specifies CASRGTQEGRDRTYGYTF.

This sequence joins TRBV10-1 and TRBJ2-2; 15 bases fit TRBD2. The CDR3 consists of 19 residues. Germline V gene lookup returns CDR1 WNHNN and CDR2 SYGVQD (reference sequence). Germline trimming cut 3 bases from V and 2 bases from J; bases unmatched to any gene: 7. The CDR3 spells CASSDRTSGRGKNTGELFF. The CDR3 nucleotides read TGCGCCAGCAGTGATAGGACTAGCGGGAGGGGAAAAAACACCGGGGAGCTGTTTTTT.

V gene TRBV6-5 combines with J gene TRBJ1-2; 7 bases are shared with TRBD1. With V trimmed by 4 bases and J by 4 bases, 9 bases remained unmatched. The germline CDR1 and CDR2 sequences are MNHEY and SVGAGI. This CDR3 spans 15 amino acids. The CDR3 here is CASSSHRGRLYGYTF. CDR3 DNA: TGTGCCAGCAGTTCACACAGGGGACGACTCTATGGCTACACCTTC.

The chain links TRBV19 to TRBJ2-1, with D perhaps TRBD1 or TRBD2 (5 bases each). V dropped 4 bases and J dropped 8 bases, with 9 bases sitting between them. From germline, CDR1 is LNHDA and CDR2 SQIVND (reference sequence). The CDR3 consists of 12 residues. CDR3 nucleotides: TGTGCCAGTAGTAAACTAGGGGATGAGCAGTTCTTC. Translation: CASSKLGDEQFF.

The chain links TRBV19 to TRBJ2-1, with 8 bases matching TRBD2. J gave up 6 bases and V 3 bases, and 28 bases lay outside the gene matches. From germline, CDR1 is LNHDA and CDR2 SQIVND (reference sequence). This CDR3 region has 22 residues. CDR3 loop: CASSIVGATDRLAGHFSNEQFF. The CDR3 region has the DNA TGTGCCAGTAGTATTGTCGGGGCAACAGATAGGCTAGCGGGCCACTTCAGCAATGAGCAGTTCTTC.

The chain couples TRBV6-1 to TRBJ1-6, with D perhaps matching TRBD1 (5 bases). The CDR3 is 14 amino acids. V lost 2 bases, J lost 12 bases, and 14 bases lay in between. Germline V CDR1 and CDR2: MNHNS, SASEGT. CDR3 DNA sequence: TGTGCCAGCAGTGAATTATCCAGGGCAAAACCCCTCCACTTT. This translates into CASSELSRAKPLHF.

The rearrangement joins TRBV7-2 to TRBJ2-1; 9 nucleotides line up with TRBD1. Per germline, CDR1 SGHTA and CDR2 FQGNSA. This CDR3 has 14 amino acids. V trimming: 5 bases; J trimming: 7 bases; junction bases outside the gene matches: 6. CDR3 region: CASSHGDRVNEQFF. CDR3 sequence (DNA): TGTGCCAGCAGCCATGGGGACAGGGTGAATGAGCAGTTCTTC.

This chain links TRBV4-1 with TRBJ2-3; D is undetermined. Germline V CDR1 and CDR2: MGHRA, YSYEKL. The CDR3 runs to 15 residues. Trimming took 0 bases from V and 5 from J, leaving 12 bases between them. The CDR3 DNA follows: TGCGCCAGCAGCCAAGACTCGGGTTTTCAAGATACGCAGTATTTT. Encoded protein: CASSQDSGFQDTQYF.

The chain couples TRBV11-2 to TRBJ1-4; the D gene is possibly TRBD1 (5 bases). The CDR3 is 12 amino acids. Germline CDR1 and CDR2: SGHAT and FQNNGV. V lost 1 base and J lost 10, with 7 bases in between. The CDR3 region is CASSLGGAKLFF. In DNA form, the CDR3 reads TGTGCCAGCAGCTTAGGAGGGGCAAAACTGTTTTTT.

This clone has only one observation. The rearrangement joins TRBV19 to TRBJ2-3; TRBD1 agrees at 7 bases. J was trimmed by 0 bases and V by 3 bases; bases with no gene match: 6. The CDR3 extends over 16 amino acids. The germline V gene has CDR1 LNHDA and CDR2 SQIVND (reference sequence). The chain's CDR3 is CASSIGTDPSTDTQYF. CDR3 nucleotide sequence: TGTGCCAGTAGTATCGGGACAGACCCTAGCACAGATACGCAGTATTTT. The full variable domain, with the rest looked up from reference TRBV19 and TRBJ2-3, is DGGITQSPKYLFRKEGQNVTLSCEQNLNHDAMYWYRQDPGQGLRLIYYSQIVNDFQKGDIAEGYSVSREKKESFPLTVTSAQKNPTAFYLCASSIGTDPSTDTQYFGPGTRLTVL.

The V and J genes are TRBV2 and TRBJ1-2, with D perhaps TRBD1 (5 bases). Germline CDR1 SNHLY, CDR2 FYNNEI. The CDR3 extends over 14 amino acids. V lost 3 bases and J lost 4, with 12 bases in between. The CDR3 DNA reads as TGTGCCAGCAGTGATGTCATGGGGACCTATGGCTACACCTTC. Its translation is CASSDVMGTYGYTF.